A selection of T cell receptor beta chains follows, all from one sample in a study of T cell responses to AZD1222 COVID-19 vaccine. Sequencing used immunoSEQ multiplex PCR; TCRdb keeps in-frame clones, though not all of them. The sample lists roughly 150,000 clones, about 90% occurring once. The material sequenced was peripheral blood, taken 28 days after the second AZD1222 dose. Receptor source: an adult who received the AZD1222 COVID-19 vaccine. The CDR3 runs from the conserved cysteine through the conserved F or W. A D gene is named only where the DNA matches it firmly. The listing skips clone size in some rows; elsewhere it reads once, few, many or a size class.

abundance: -; v_gene: TRBV4-3; d_gene: -; j_gene: TRBJ1-1; CDR3aa: CASSQAQATEAFF; CDR3nt: TGCGCCAGCAGCCAAGCTCAGGCCACTGAAGCTTTCTTT
abundance: -; v_gene: TRBV9; d_gene: TRBD2; j_gene: TRBJ2-2; CDR3aa: CASSVGGRGTGELFF; CDR3nt: TGTGCCAGCAGCGTAGGCGGGAGGGGCACCGGGGAGCTGTTTTTT
abundance: once; v_gene: TRBV2; d_gene: TRBD1; j_gene: TRBJ1-5; CDR3aa: CASSGSIGQGMGQPQHF; CDR3nt: TGTGCCAGCAGTGGCAGCATCGGACAGGGAATGGGACAGCCCCAGCATTTT
abundance: -; v_gene: TRBV19; d_gene: -; j_gene: TRBJ2-2; CDR3aa: CASSPLGRGSGELFF; CDR3nt: TGTGCCAGTAGCCCACTAGGCCGGGGATCCGGGGAGCTGTTTTTT
abundance: -; v_gene: TRBV9; d_gene: TRBD2; j_gene: TRBJ2-2; CDR3aa: CASSVGLAGAVIGELFF; CDR3nt: TGTGCCAGCAGCGTAGGACTAGCGGGAGCTGTAATCGGGGAGCTGTTTTTT
abundance: -; v_gene: TRBV5-4; d_gene: TRBD2; j_gene: TRBJ2-1; CDR3aa: CASGLGTSGTNEQFF; CDR3nt: TGTGCCAGCGGTCTCGGGACTAGCGGGACCAATGAGCAGTTCTTC
abundance: -; v_gene: TRBV5-4; d_gene: TRBD1; j_gene: TRBJ1-1; CDR3aa: CASSLVNRGGTGGTEAFF; CDR3nt: TGTGCCAGCAGCTTGGTAAACCGGGGCGGGACAGGGGGCACTGAAGCTTTCTTT
abundance: -; v_gene: TRBV7-2; d_gene: -; j_gene: TRBJ1-1; CDR3aa: CASSFGGVTRAFF; CDR3nt: TGTGCCAGCAGCTTTGGCGGGGTGACTCGAGCTTTCTTT
abundance: few; v_gene: TRBV4-1; d_gene: -; j_gene: TRBJ1-5; CDR3aa: CASSQAQLSNQPQHF; CDR3nt: TGCGCCAGCAGCCAAGCACAGCTTAGCAATCAGCCCCAGCATTTT
abundance: once; v_gene: TRBV10-3; d_gene: -; j_gene: TRBJ1-4; CDR3aa: CAISGDFNEKLFF; CDR3nt: TGTGCCATCAGTGGGGACTTTAATGAAAAACTGTTTTTT
abundance: -; v_gene: TRBV6-5; d_gene: -; j_gene: TRBJ1-1; CDR3aa: CASSRGTKVNTEAFF; CDR3nt: TGTGCCAGCAGTCGCGGGACAAAGGTCAACACTGAAGCTTTCTTT
abundance: -; v_gene: TRBV29-1; d_gene: TRBD1; j_gene: TRBJ1-2; CDR3aa: CSVPPGQGRGGYGYTF; CDR3nt: TGCAGCGTTCCCCCGGGACAGGGTAGAGGAGGCTATGGCTACACCTTC
abundance: -; v_gene: TRBV6-5; d_gene: -; j_gene: TRBJ2-5; CDR3aa: CATMGYQETQYF; CDR3nt: TGTGCCACAATGGGGTACCAAGAGACCCAGTACTTC
abundance: -; v_gene: TRBV4-2; d_gene: -; j_gene: TRBJ2-5; CDR3aa: CASSQPPQPRGGTQYF; CDR3nt: TGTGCCAGCAGCCAACCACCTCAGCCCAGGGGGGGGACCCAGTACTTC
abundance: once; v_gene: TRBV27; d_gene: -; j_gene: TRBJ1-6; CDR3aa: CASGPRGTLNSPLHF; CDR3nt: TGTGCCAGCGGCCCTAGAGGGACACTAAATTCACCCCTCCACTTT
abundance: -; v_gene: TRBV5-1; d_gene: -; j_gene: TRBJ1-2; CDR3aa: CASSAGENYGYTF; CDR3nt: TGCGCCAGCAGCGCCGGGGAAAACTATGGCTACACCTTC
abundance: -; v_gene: TRBV3-1/TRBV3-2; d_gene: -; j_gene: TRBJ1-6; CDR3aa: CASSQGRDRSPLHF; CDR3nt: TGTGCCAGCAGCCAGGGCAGGGATCGCTCACCCCTCCACTTT
abundance: -; v_gene: TRBV28; d_gene: -; j_gene: TRBJ2-2; CDR3aa: CASSFTVGELFF; CDR3nt: TGTGCCAGCAGTTTCACGGTCGGGGAGCTGTTTTTT
abundance: -; v_gene: TRBV18; d_gene: -; j_gene: TRBJ2-7; CDR3aa: CASSPPAGRYYEQYF; CDR3nt: TGTGCCAGCTCACCACCGGCCGGACGGTACTACGAGCAGTACTTC
abundance: few; v_gene: TRBV10-3; d_gene: -; j_gene: TRBJ2-1; CDR3aa: CAIPGPPTQGQFF; CDR3nt: TGTGCCATCCCGGGGCCGCCCACCCAGGGGCAGTTCTTC
abundance: -; v_gene: TRBV5-4; d_gene: TRBD2; j_gene: TRBJ2-3; CDR3aa: CASSLASLAGATDTQYF; CDR3nt: TGTGCCAGCAGCTTGGCTTCCTTAGCGGGAGCAACAGATACGCAGTATTTT